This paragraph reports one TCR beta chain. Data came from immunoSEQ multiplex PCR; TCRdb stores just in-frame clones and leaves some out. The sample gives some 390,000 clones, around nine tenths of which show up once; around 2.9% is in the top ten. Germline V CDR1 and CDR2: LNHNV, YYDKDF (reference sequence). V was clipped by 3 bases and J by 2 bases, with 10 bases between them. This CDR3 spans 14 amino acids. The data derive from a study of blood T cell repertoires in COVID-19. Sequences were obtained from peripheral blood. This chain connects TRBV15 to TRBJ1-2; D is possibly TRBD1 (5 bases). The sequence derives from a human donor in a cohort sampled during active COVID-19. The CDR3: CATSRGLRNYGYTF. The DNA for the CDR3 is TGTGCCACCAGCAGGGGGCTCCGAAACTATGGCTACACCTTC.